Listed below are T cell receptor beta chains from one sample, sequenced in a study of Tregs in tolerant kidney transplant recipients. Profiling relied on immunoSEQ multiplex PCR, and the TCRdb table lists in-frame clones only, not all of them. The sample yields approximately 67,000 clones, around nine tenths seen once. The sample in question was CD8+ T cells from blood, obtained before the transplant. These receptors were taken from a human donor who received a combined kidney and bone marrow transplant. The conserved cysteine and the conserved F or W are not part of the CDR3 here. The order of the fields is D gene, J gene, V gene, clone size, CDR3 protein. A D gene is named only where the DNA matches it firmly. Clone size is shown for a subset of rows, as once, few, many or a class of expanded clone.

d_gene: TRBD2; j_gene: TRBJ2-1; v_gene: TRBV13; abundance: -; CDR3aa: ASSLGVTSVYNEQF
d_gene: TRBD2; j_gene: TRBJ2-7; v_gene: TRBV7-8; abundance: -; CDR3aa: ASKGGSYEQY
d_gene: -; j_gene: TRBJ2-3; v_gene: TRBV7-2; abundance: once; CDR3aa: ASSFSGSTDTQY
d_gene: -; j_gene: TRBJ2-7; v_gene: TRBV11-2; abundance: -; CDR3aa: ASSYSGPATYEQY
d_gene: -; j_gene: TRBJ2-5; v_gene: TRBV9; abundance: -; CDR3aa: ASSVAAGQETQY
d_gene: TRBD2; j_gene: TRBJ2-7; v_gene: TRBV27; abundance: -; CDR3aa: ASSKRLATYEQY
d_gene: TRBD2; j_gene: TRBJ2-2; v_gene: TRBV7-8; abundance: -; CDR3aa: ASSLDGGTGELF
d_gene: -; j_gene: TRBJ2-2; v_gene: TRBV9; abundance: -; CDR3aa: ASSVDGGGYTGELF
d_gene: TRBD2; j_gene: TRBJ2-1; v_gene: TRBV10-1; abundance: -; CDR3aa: ASSDGTIGNEQF
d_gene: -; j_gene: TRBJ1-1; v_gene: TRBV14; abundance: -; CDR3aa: ASSSNIWNTEAF
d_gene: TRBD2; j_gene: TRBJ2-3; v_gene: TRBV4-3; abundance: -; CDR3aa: ASSHSLGASGITQY
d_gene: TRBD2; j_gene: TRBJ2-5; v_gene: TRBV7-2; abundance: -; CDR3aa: ASSLVLAGGQETQY
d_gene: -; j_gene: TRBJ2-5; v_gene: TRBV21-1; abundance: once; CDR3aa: ASTSAGWGPETQY
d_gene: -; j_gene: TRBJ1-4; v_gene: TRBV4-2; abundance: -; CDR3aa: ASGYDTATNEKLF
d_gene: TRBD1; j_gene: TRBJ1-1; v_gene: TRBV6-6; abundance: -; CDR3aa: ASSRQGAHTEAF
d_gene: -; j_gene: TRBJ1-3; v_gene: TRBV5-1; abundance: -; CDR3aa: ASSLPPQTLRDSGNTIY
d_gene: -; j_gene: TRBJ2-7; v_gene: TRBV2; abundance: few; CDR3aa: ASKGVDYEQY
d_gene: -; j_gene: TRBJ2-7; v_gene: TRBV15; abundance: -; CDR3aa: ATSRGERAYEQY
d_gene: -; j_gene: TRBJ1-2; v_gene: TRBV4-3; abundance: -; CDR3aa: ASSQEGRGAYGYT
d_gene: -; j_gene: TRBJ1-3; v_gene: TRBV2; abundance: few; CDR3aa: ASSEADFSGNTIY
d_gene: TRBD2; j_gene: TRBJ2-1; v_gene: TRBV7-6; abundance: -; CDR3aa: ASTIPASGGIDEQF
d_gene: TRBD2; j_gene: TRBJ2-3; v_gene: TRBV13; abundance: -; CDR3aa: ASSIESGGRVDTQY
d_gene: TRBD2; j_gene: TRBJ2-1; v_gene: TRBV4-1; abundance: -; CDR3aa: ASSQDLGGRAYNEQF
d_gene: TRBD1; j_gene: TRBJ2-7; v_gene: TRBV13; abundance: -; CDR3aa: ASSSQRQGPAYEQY
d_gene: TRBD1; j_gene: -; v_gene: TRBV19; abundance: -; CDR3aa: ASSTWDRGPTYEQY
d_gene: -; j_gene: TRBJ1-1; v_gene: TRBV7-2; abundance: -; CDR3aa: ASSLGPGVGNTEAF
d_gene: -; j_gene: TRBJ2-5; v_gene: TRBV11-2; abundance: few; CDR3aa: ASSLDARQQETQY
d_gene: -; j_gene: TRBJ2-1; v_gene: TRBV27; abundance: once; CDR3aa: ASSRPGHLTYNEQF
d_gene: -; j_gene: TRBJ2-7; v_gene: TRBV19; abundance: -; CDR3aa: ASAPSGYEQY
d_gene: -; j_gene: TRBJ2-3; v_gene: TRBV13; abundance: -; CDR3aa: ASSLLTRGTDTQY
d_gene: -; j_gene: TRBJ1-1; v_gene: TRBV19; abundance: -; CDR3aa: ASSIFWDTENTEAF
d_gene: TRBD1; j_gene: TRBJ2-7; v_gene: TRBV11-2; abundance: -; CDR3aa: ASSWGQPGEQY
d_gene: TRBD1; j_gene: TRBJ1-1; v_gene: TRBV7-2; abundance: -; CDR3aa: ASSPLIRQGAMNTEAF
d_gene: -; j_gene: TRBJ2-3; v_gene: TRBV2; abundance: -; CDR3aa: ASSETASSTDTQY
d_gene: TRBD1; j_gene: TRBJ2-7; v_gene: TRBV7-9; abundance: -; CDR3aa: ASSSGQGIYEQY
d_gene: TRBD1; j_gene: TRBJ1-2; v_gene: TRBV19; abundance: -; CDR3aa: ASSIGDSNYGYT
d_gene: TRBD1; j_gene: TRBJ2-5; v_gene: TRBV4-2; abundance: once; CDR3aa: ASSQYTGTGGPSQY